Included here is one T cell receptor beta chain sequence, with context. Its antigen is unidentified. The data were taken from a study of early T cells in non-severe SARS-CoV-2 infection. Study-level information: Sequencing of unsorted whole blood was done on bulk RNA, leaving chains unpaired. Points from the study as a whole: VDJdb matching skewed toward anti-spike CD8 responses, missing private and CD4 specificities.

CDR1 is LGHNA and CDR2 is YSLEER in the germline V gene. This CDR3 comprises 17 residues. J gave up 0 bases and V 2 bases, and 4 bases lay outside the gene matches. Unique molecular identifier tags were affixed to discrete cDNA molecules. TCRdb independently ran MiXCR on the 5' RACE reads; one entry per CDR3 protein. Of about 48,000 distinct CDR3 sequences in the sample, approximately 7.6% were seen once. Sequenced material: whole blood. V gene TRBV4-3 combines with J gene TRBJ2-2; 9 bases align to TRBD1. The clonotype comes from an adult who was a healthcare worker with PCR-confirmed SARS-CoV-2 infection or an uninfected control (not recorded which). The CDR3 loop reads CASSQNRGPANTGELFF. The CDR3 region has the DNA TGCGCCAGCAGCCAAAACAGGGGGCCTGCGAACACCGGGGAGCTGTTTTTT.